A single T cell receptor (beta chain) is shown here with its context. Some clones are missing from TCRdb's copy, which holds only in-frame ones; the method was immunoSEQ multiplex PCR. The table records roughly 250,000 clones, roughly 85% of them present only once. Germline V gene lookup returns CDR1 MNHEY and CDR2 SVGEGT. The CDR3 extends over 13 amino acids. The V end was cut by 2 bases, the J end by 5 bases, with 9 bases between. This sample stems from a study of blood T cell repertoires in COVID-19. Turning to the study itself: The United States, Italy and Spain provided the acute and convalescent COVID-19 samples.

Donors in Cohort 3 counted as recovered after two negative PCRs, clearance, or symptom resolution. This sequence was found in a woman between 25 and 40 years old who had recovered from COVID-19. This chain connects TRBV6-2 or TRBV6-3 to TRBJ2-5; D not certain. Sequencing was carried out using PBMCs or T cells enriched from blood (not recorded which). The CDR3 DNA reads as TGTGCCAGCAGTTACGCGTCGGAGGAGACCCAGTACTTC. This sequence encodes CASSYASEETQYF.